Following are 20 T cell receptor beta chains from one sample sequenced in a study of blood T cell repertoires in COVID-19. The method was immunoSEQ multiplex PCR; TCRdb's version includes in-frame clones alone and lacks a portion of them. This repertoire shows 200,000 to 250,000 clones, approximately 91% found once; its top ten account for 2% to 2.5%. Sequencing input: peripheral blood. These receptors originate from a woman aged 40 to 50 who had recovered from COVID-19.

This chain connects TRBV27 to TRBJ1-5, with 7 bases fitting TRBD1. This CDR3 has 16 residues. Germline assignment: CDR1 MNHEY and CDR2 SMNVEV (reference sequence). J gave up 0 bases and V 9 bases, and 11 bases lay outside the gene matches. CDR3 coding DNA: TGTGCCAGTGGGAGACAGGGCTCCTATAGCAATCAGCCCCAGCATTTT. Translating gives CASGRQGSYSNQPQHF.

This chain joins TRBV5-1 and TRBJ1-3; no clear D. The CDR3 has 15 amino acids. Germline V gene data show CDR1 as SGHRS and CDR2 as YFSETQ. Trimming took off 2 bases at V and 0 bases at J, with 9 bases between the two ends. The CDR3 here is CASSFVGISGNTIYF. CDR3 nucleotides: TGCGCCAGCAGCTTTGTGGGCATCTCTGGAAACACCATATATTTT.

The V gene is TRBV5-4, the J gene TRBJ2-7; perhaps TRBD2 as D (5 bases). Germline-derived CDR1 and CDR2 are SGHNT and YYREEE (reference sequence). Trimming cost V 4 bases and J 4 bases, with 18 bases left between them. This CDR3 has 15 residues. Written as DNA, the CDR3 is TGTGCCAGCAGCCCTCTGGGGAAAGGGAGATACGAGCAGTACTTC. Residues: CASSPLGKGRYEQYF.

The chain is built from TRBV6-2 or TRBV6-3 and TRBJ2-1; TRBD2 matches at 8 bases. Germline V gene sequence: CDR1 MNHEY, CDR2 SVGEGT. With V trimmed by 5 bases and J by 0 bases, 3 bases remained unmatched. The CDR3 is 15 residues long. CDR3 residues: CASSVAGSSYNEQFF. The CDR3 DNA is TGTGCCAGCAGTGTAGCGGGGTCCTCCTACAATGAGCAGTTCTTC.

This rearrangement joins TRBV19 to TRBJ2-3; tentatively, D is TRBD2 (6 bases). V lost 3 bases and J lost 10, with 20 bases in between. This CDR3 spans 15 amino acids. The germline V gene encodes CDR1 LNHDA and CDR2 SQIVND (reference sequence). The CDR3 DNA is TGTGCCAGTAGTATCTCGTTTGCCCCCGGCGGGGCGCAGTATTTT. Translation gives CASSISFAPGGAQYF.

The rearrangement links TRBV7-2 to TRBJ2-1; 12 positions match TRBD2. Germline V CDR1 and CDR2: SGHTA, FQGNSA. V was clipped by 5 bases and J by 7 bases; unmatched bases: 12. The CDR3 is 17 amino acids. CDR3 in amino acids: CASSTRGLAGWRNEQFF. In DNA, the CDR3 is TGTGCCAGCAGCACACGAGGACTAGCGGGATGGCGGAATGAGCAGTTCTTC. Together with reference TRBV7-2 and TRBJ2-1, the CDR3 gives the full variable domain: GAGVSQSPSNKVTEKGKDVELRCDPISGHTALYWYRQSLGQGLEFLIYFQGNSAPDKSGLPSDRFSAERTGGSVSTLTIQRTQQEDSAVYLCASSTRGLAGWRNEQFFGPGTRLTVL.

There are a few counts of this clone. The chain links TRBV28 to TRBJ2-2; perhaps TRBD1 as D (6 bases). The CDR3 has 15 residues. Trimming cost V 5 bases and J 6 bases, with 16 bases left between them. Per the germline V gene, CDR1 is MDHEN and CDR2 is SYDVKM. CDR3 bases: TGTGCCAGCAGTGAGACAGGCAGAAGGGCCGGGGAGCTGTTTTTT. It encodes CASSETGRRAGELFF.

The chain couples TRBV6-5 to TRBJ2-1, with D tentatively TRBD1 (6 bases). V gave up 7 bases and J gave up 0 bases, with 13 bases separating them. From germline, CDR1 is MNHEY and CDR2 SVGAGI. This CDR3 comprises 15 residues. The CDR3: CASIKGGSSYNEQFF. CDR3 nucleotide sequence: TGTGCCAGCATTAAAGGGGGAAGCTCCTACAATGAGCAGTTCTTC.

The V call is TRBV11-3, the J call TRBJ2-7; weak D call: TRBD1 (5 bases). The germline V and J ends were trimmed by 0 bases and 2 bases, with 11 bases remaining between them. Germline values: CDR1 SGHNT, CDR2 YENEEA. The CDR3 sequence is 15 residues long. CDR3 protein: CASSLEAGIAYEQYF. CDR3 sequence (DNA): TGTGCCAGCAGCTTAGAGGCAGGGATTGCCTACGAGCAGTACTTC.

The chain joins TRBV4-3 to TRBJ1-4; TRBD1 agrees at 7 bases. The V segment lost 4 bases and the J segment 0 bases; nucleotides outside the gene matches: 2. CDR1 is LGHNA and CDR2 is YSLEER in the germline V gene. This CDR3 is 15 amino acids long. The chain's CDR3 is CASSRQGATNEKLFF. Written as DNA, the CDR3 is TGCGCCAGCAGCCGACAGGGCGCAACTAATGAAAAACTGTTTTTT.

The genes are TRBV11-3 and TRBJ1-3; D is possibly TRBD1 (5 bases). CDR1 and CDR2 from the germline V gene are SGHNT and YENEEA. Between the trimmed V and J ends, which lost 5 bases and 0 bases, there was a span of 20 bases. The CDR3 runs 18 residues. The CDR3 DNA sequence: TGTGCCAGCAGCCCAACGGTCACCTGGGGGGGCTCTGGAAACACCATATATTTT. As protein: CASSPTVTWGGSGNTIYF.

This clone was seen a handful of times. The chain joins TRBV6-5 to TRBJ2-2, with 7 bases matching TRBD1. The V segment lost 2 bases and the J segment 7 bases; nucleotides outside the gene matches: 1. Germline CDR1 reads MNHEY; CDR2 reads SVGAGI. The CDR3 runs 13 residues. CDR3 residues: CASSYRQGGELFF. The CDR3 DNA sequence: TGTGCCAGCAGTTACCGACAGGGCGGGGAGCTGTTTTTT.

The gene calls are TRBV12-5 and TRBJ2-7, with TRBD2 identical over 8 bases. The CDR3 has 17 amino acids. Germline CDR1 and CDR2: LGHNT and FRNRAP. Trimming took 2 bases from V and 6 from J; bases not matched to a gene: 15. Here the CDR3 reads CASGLPTLPGGSGEQYF. CDR3 bases: TGTGCTAGTGGTTTGCCAACGTTGCCGGGGGGGTCGGGCGAGCAGTACTTC. The full variable domain, its missing parts supplied by reference TRBV12-5 and TRBJ2-7, is DARVTQTPRHKVTEMGQEVTMRCQPILGHNTVFWYRQTMMQGLELLAYFRNRAPLDDSGMPKDRFSAEMPDATLATLKIQPSEPRDSAVYFCASGLPTLPGGSGEQYFGPGTRLTVT.

V is TRBV7-2 and J is TRBJ1-2; D is ambiguous. This CDR3 region has 14 residues. Germline CDR1 SGHTA, CDR2 FQGNSA. Trimming stripped 4 bases from V and 4 bases from J, with 13 bases between. The CDR3 region has the DNA TGTGCCAGCAGCTCCCAACCCCCGGTCTATGGCTACACCTTC. It yields the protein CASSSQPPVYGYTF.

The V and J genes are TRBV10-1 and TRBJ1-5, with TRBD1 identical over 8 bases. The CDR3 is 13 residues long. Per germline, CDR1 WNHNN and CDR2 SYGVQD (reference sequence). V gave up 6 bases and J gave up 10 bases; unmatched junction bases: 8. The CDR3 nucleotides read TGCGCCAGCAGCGGACAGGGAGGAGATCCCCAGCATTTT. Protein product: CASSGQGGDPQHF.

The V call is TRBV7-2, the J call TRBJ1-6; D is perhaps TRBD1 (5 bases). Germline V gene data show CDR1 as SGHTA and CDR2 as FQGNSA. CDR3 length equals 15 residues. Trimming cost V 5 bases and J 9 bases, with 17 bases left between them. The CDR3 DNA reads TGTGCCAGCAGCCGTCCCCCCAGCGGGGCTTCACCCCTCCACTTT. It codes for CASSRPPSGASPLHF.

CDR3: CASRSDFVDNLDTIYF. Written as DNA, the CDR3 is TGTGCCAGTAGGTCCGATTTCGTGGACAACCTCGACACCATATATTTT. The chain is built from TRBV19 and TRBJ1-3; the D gene is possibly TRBD1 (5 bases). This CDR3 is 16 amino acids long. V was trimmed by 6 bases and J by 8 bases, leaving 23 bases between them. Germline CDR1 LNHDA, CDR2 SQIVND (reference sequence).

This clone was picked up one time. The chain is built from TRBV6-5 and TRBJ1-4, with a possible D match to TRBD1 (6 bases). The CDR3 sequence is 14 residues long. CDR1 is MNHEY, CDR2 SVGAGI, per germline. V gave up 7 bases and J gave up 2 bases, with 11 bases separating them. The chain's CDR3 is CASTYRATNEKLFF. For the CDR3, the DNA is TGTGCCAGCACCTACAGGGCCACTAATGAAAAACTGTTTTTT.

This rearrangement joins TRBV9 to TRBJ2-7; no clear D gene. Germline lookup yields CDR1 SGDLS and CDR2 YYNGEE. V was pared by 0 bases and J by 0 bases, with 10 bases between. CDR3 length: 15 amino acids. CDR3 DNA: TGTGCCAGCAGCGTAGTCGATACCGGCTCCTACGAGCAGTACTTC. This encodes CASSVVDTGSYEQYF.

The V and J genes are TRBV19 and TRBJ2-1, with D tentatively TRBD1 (6 bases). The germline V and J ends were trimmed by 4 bases and 6 bases, with 16 bases remaining between them. CDR3 length equals 15 residues. Germline V gene data show CDR1 as LNHDA and CDR2 as SQIVND (reference sequence). CDR3 region: CASSSQDSPTNEQFF. The DNA for the CDR3 is TGTGCCAGTAGTAGTCAGGACAGCCCTACCAATGAGCAGTTCTTC.